Listed below are T cell receptor beta chains from one sample, sequenced in a study of T cell repertoires in chronic hepatitis B. Using immunoSEQ multiplex PCR, the repertoire was profiled, and TCRdb retains in-frame clones only, with some absent. The sample holds 550 to 850 clones, about nine tenths seen once. The source material was total CD8+ T cells from PBMCs. Receptor source: a human donor with chronic hepatitis B virus infection. The conserved cysteine and the conserved F or W are not part of the CDR3 here.

TRBV7-9	TRBJ2-5	ASSQYRAPGFETQY
TRBV2	TRBJ2-2	ASLPTSGSETGELF
TRBV4-1	TRBJ2-1	ASSQKLAGDDEQF
TRBV7-6	TRBJ2-7	ASSSGLAGVGQY
TRBV7-9	TRBJ2-2	ASSFVGENTGELF
TRBV5-1	TRBJ2-1	ASSPTQAGGDYNEQF
TRBV14	TRBJ2-5	ASSQVGGARETQY
TRBV7-9	TRBJ2-7	ASSLTNYEQY
TRBV28	TRBJ2-3	ASSSRDRPDSADTQY
TRBV11-2	TRBJ2-1	ASSSVFLAGNEQF
TRBV4-3	TRBJ2-1	ASSLGVAGYNEQF
TRBV11-2	TRBJ1-5	ASSLDSTGNQPQH
TRBV4-3	TRBJ2-1	ASSQAFSGEGNEQF
TRBV6-4	TRBJ2-2	ASTSANTGELF
TRBV6-4	TRBJ2-1	ASRNKYSVGFYNEQF
TRBV4-1	TRBJ1-1	ASSHIDRGVNTEAF
TRBV19	TRBJ1-3	ASSIGAGSGNTIY
TRBV5-1	TRBJ2-1	ASRPREFSYNEQF
TRBV4-1	TRBJ2-6	ASSQSGQSGANVLT
TRBV9	TRBJ1-1	ASSVSPIGQMNTEAF
TRBV6-6	TRBJ2-7	ASSYPPSGSRYEQY
TRBV6-1	TRBJ2-1	ASSEGDGSNEQF
TRBV29-1	TRBJ1-1	SAEPLGAMNTEAF
TRBV11-2	TRBJ1-4	ASSLDPGQAINEKLF
TRBV29-1	TRBJ2-5	SVPSGAPETQY
TRBV6-4	TRBJ2-1	ASSAGEAANEQF
TRBV14	TRBJ2-1	ASRGGDVREQF
TRBV15	TRBJ1-3	ATSRDHSDSGNTIY
TRBV7-2	TRBJ2-3	ASTSTSGRGDTQY
TRBV6-9	TRBJ2-1	ASSLNRDRQF
TRBV4-3	TRBJ1-6	ASSQERTANSPLH
TRBV28	TRBJ2-5	ASSEPAGPKSIWETQY
TRBV19	TRBJ2-5	ASSSTGAQETQY
TRBV4-1	TRBJ1-2	ASSQEGGEQPYGYT
TRBV29-1	TRBJ2-7	SALSSSYEQY
TRBV4-1	TRBJ2-7	ASSQDSRVTYEQY
TRBV4-3	TRBJ1-3	ASSQGGGLSENTIY
TRBV5-1	TRBJ2-3	ASSGDGGTDTQY
TRBV9	TRBJ2-1	ASSVEGLATHNEQF
TRBV7-6	TRBJ1-1	ASSLPEGNTEAF
TRBV4-2	-	ASSQETSGSYEQY
TRBV13	TRBJ2-3	ASSRSLAASTDTQY
TRBV28	TRBJ2-3	ASRRQWSRQDWGSTDTQY
TRBV14	TRBJ2-2	ASSQEIVHPPGELF
TRBV7-9	TRBJ2-5	ASSRGLAEYQETQY
TRBV19	TRBJ1-5	ASTRDSNNQPQH
TRBV18	TRBJ1-1	ASSPPLTGQNTEAF
TRBV30	TRBJ2-7	AWQVGFAGTSTYEQY
TRBV5-6	TRBJ2-1	ASSLGGNEQF